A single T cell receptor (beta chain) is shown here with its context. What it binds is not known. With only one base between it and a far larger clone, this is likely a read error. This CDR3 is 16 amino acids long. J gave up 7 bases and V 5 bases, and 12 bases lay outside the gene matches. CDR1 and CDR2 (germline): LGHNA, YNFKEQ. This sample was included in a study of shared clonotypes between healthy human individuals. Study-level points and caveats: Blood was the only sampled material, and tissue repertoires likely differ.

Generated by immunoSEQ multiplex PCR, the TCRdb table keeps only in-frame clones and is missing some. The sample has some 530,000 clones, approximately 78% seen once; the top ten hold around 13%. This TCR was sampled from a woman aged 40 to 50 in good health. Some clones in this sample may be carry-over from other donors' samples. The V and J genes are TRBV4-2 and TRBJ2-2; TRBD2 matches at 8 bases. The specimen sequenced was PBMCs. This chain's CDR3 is CASSARGGRMVGELFF. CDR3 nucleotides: TGTGCCAGCAGCGCACGAGGCGGGAGGATGGTCGGGGAGCTGTTTTTT.